The rows below give T cell receptor beta chains drawn from one sample of a study of blood T cell repertoires in COVID-19. Data came from immunoSEQ multiplex PCR; TCRdb stores just in-frame clones and leaves some out. In the table there are over 200,000 clones, roughly nine tenths of which are singletons. Source material: PBMCs or T cells enriched from blood (not recorded which). These receptors came from a human donor in a cohort exposed to, infected with or recovered from COVID-19 (not recorded which). The donor label of this sample is uncertain. Both conserved end residues are part of each CDR3. The D gene is left open where the match is weak. A row's size may be missing; if present it is once, few, many or a size class.

abundance | j_gene | v_gene | d_gene | CDR3aa | CDR3nt
NA | TRBJ1-5 | TRBV6-5 | NA | CASSLQAQDNQPQHF | TGTGCCAGCAGTCTACAGGCCCAAGACAATCAGCCCCAGCATTTT
NA | TRBJ1-5 | TRBV5-1 | NA | CASSPGQFGINSNQPQHF | TGCGCCAGCAGCCCTGGACAGTTTGGGATTAATAGCAATCAGCCCCAGCATTTT
NA | TRBJ1-1 | TRBV27 | NA | CASRPNGEGGTEAFF | TGTGCCAGCAGGCCGAACGGCGAGGGCGGCACTGAAGCTTTCTTT
NA | TRBJ1-4 | TRBV19 | NA | CASSTAVVNEKLFF | TGTGCCAGTAGTACCGCGGTGGTCAATGAAAAACTGTTTTTT
once | TRBJ1-2 | TRBV18 | NA | CASSNAGFFFGYTF | TGTGCCAGCTCAAATGCAGGGTTCTTCTTCGGCTACACCTTC
NA | TRBJ1-6 | TRBV28 | NA | CASSSGTLRSLHF | TGTGCCAGCAGTTCCGGGACTCTCCGTTCCCTCCACTTT
NA | TRBJ1-2 | TRBV11-2 | NA | CASSLVGGTLGYTF | TGTGCCAGCAGCTTAGTCGGGGGAACCCTGGGCTACACCTTC
NA | TRBJ1-2 | TRBV7-2 | NA | CASSLDGRGSYGYTF | TGTGCCAGCAGCTTAGACGGTCGAGGATCCTATGGCTACACCTTC
NA | TRBJ1-5 | TRBV4-2 | NA | CASSQVQGNQPQHF | TGTGCCAGCAGCCAAGTCCAGGGCAATCAGCCCCAGCATTTT
NA | TRBJ1-4 | TRBV4-2 | TRBD1 | CASSPGQPPEKLFF | TGTGCCAGCAGCCCGGGACAGCCACCTGAAAAACTGTTTTTT